The 8 T cell receptor beta chains reported below all come from one sample, sequenced in a study of blood T cell repertoires in COVID-19. Sequencing used immunoSEQ multiplex PCR; TCRdb keeps in-frame clones, though not all of them. The sample lists a few hundred thousand clones; over 75% were seen once. The sample taken for sequencing was PBMCs or T cells enriched from blood (not recorded which). All receptors derive from a woman in her twenties or thirties who had recovered from COVID-19.

The chain recombines TRBV19 with TRBJ2-7; D might be TRBD1 (5 bases). V lost 9 bases to trimming and J lost 5 bases, with 17 bases between them. CDR1 is LNHDA, CDR2 SQIVND, per germline (reference sequence). CDR3 length: 13 amino acids. The CDR3 loop is CASQSRTSHEQYF. The CDR3 DNA reads TGTGCCAGCCAATCACGGACATCCCACGAGCAGTACTTC.

This clone has just one count. V is TRBV19 and J is TRBJ2-7, with 10 bases that match TRBD1. The junction had 13 bases not matched to a gene; V was cut back by 5 bases and J by 3 bases. Germline loops: CDR1 LNHDA, CDR2 SQIVND (reference sequence). This CDR3 has 17 amino acids. This CDR3 is CASSPSGPGQGSYEQYF. CDR3 DNA sequence: TGTGCCAGTAGTCCAAGCGGCCCGGGACAGGGGAGCTACGAGCAGTACTTC.

This rearrangement joins TRBV18 to TRBJ1-2, with a possible D match to TRBD1 (6 bases). The CDR3 spans 13 residues. The V end was cut by 1 base, the J end by 8 bases, with 11 bases between. Per germline, CDR1 KGHSH and CDR2 LQKENI. In nucleotides, the CDR3 is TGTGCCAGCTCACCACGGGCAGGGGAAGGCTACACCTTC. It yields the protein CASSPRAGEGYTF.

This chain connects TRBV2 to TRBJ1-5; 7 bases map to TRBD1. The CDR3 spans 15 residues. Losses at the gene ends were 6 bases for V and 0 bases for J; bases not matched to a gene: 5. Germline V gene lookup returns CDR1 SNHLY and CDR2 FYNNEI. The CDR3 loop reads CASRNDRVSNQPQHF. The CDR3 bases are TGTGCCAGCAGGAACGACAGGGTTAGCAATCAGCCCCAGCATTTT.

This chain's CDR3 is CASSSSGGGGGYTF. The DNA for the CDR3 is TGTGCCAGCAGTTCTTCCGGGGGGGGTGGCGGCTACACCTTC. This rearrangement joins TRBV6-5 to TRBJ1-2, with D tentatively TRBD1 (5 bases). Trimming took off 4 bases at V and 8 bases at J, with 17 bases between the two ends. The CDR3 has 14 residues. Germline values: CDR1 MNHEY, CDR2 SVGAGI.

The CDR3 DNA follows: TGTGCCAGCAGTTTAGAAGGGAGGTCGAACACCGGGGAGCTGTTTTTT. Translating gives CASSLEGRSNTGELFF. J is TRBJ2-2 and V is TRBV27; D is possibly TRBD2 (6 bases). The CDR3 consists of 16 residues. Germline CDR1 and CDR2: MNHEY and SMNVEV (reference sequence). The V end was cut by 2 bases, the J end by 0 bases, with 10 bases between.

The rearrangement joins TRBV24-1 to TRBJ2-5, with D possibly being TRBD2 (7 bases). From germline, CDR1 is KGHDR and CDR2 SFDVKD. Trimming removed 4 bases from V and 5 bases from J, with 19 bases in between. CDR3 size: 16 residues. CDR3 residues: CATSDSAGAAGETQYF. CDR3 coding DNA: TGTGCCACCAGTGACTCGGCGGGGGCAGCCGGCGAGACCCAGTACTTC.

The chain is built from TRBV6-4 and TRBJ1-1; D is perhaps TRBD1 (5 bases). Trimming stripped 4 bases from V and 3 bases from J, with 9 bases between. Germline assignment: CDR1 MRHNA and CDR2 SNTAGT. This CDR3 has 13 residues. This CDR3 reads CASSVEGHTEAFF. The CDR3 coding sequence is TGTGCCAGCAGTGTGGAGGGGCACACTGAAGCTTTCTTT.